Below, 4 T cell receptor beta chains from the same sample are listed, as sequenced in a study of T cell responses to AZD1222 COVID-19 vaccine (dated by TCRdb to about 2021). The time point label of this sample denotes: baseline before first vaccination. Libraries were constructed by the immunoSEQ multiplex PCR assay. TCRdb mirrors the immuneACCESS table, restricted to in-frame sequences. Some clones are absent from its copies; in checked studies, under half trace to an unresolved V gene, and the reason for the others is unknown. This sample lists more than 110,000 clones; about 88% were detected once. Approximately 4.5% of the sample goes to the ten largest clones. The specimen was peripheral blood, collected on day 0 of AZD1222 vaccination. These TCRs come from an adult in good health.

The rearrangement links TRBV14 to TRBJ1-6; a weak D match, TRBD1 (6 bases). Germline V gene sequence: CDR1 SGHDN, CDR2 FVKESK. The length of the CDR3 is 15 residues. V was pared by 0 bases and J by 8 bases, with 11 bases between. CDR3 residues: CASSQDRGTYSPLHF. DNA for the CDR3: TGTGCCAGCAGCCAAGATAGGGGGACCTATTCACCCCTCCACTTT.

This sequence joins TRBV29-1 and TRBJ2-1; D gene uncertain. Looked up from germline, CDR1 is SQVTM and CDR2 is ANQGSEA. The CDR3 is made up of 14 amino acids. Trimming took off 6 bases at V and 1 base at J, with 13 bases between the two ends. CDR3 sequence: CSVKPAESYNEQFF. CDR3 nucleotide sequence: TGCAGCGTCAAACCCGCAGAATCCTACAATGAGCAGTTCTTC.

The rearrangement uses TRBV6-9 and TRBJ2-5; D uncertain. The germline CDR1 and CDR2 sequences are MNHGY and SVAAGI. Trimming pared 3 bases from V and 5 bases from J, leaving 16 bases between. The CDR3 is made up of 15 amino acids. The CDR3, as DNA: TGTGCCAGCAGTTACCAGGCCTCCCGAAGGGAGACCCAGTACTTC. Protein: CASSYQASRRETQYF.

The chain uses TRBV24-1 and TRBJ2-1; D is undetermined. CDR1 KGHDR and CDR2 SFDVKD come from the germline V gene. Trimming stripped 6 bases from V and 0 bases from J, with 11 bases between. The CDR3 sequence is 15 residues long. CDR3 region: CATSPPFISYNEQFF. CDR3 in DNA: TGTGCCACCAGTCCCCCTTTTATCTCCTACAATGAGCAGTTCTTC.